This T cell receptor beta chain originates from a study of PD-L1 blockade in urothelial cancer. Study-wide background: Tumor specimens held a median roughly 1,400 T cells. Study-wide results and caveats: Each patient contributed one FFPE tumor sample, not taken right before treatment.

Germline CDR1 is MNHGY and CDR2 is SAAAGT. The CDR3 sequence is 16 residues long. With 6 bases removed from V and 2 bases from J, the gap between germline ends came to 17 bases. This clone occurred a few times. Its antigen is not known. Locally advanced or metastatic urothelial carcinoma affected all patients. Measured with immunoSEQ multiplex PCR; TCRdb has only the in-frame clones, and not every one. The sample includes approximately 460 clones, approximately 40% of them seen just once. The sequencing used tumor tissue, collected before atezolizumab (anti-PD-L1) treatment. The genes are TRBV6-8 and TRBJ2-1, with D perhaps matching TRBD2 (6 bases). The sequence was obtained from a man aged 55 to 69 with urothelial cancer. This CDR3 is CASRSGLLSTYNEQFF. In nucleotides, the CDR3 is TGTGCCAGCAGATCGGGACTTTTAAGCACCTACAATGAGCAGTTCTTC.